This T cell receptor beta chain came from a study of human T cells and chemical hapten exposure. Study-level points and caveats: PT1 expanded TCR numbers rose with patch test score.

Stated time point: pre-sensitization, week 0. Treatment specified: therapeutic diphenylcyclopropenone sensitization with weekly scalp DPC. Using its own MiXCR run on the RACE reads, TCRdb lists one record per CDR3 protein. The table includes around 300,000 distinct CDR3 sequences, approximately 7.5% detected once. This clonotype was counted only a few times. Its antigen is undetermined. CDR1 is MNHNS and CDR2 is SASEGT in the germline V gene. The germline V and J ends were trimmed by 5 bases and 0 bases, with 15 bases remaining between them. This CDR3 is 16 amino acids long. This sequence was found in a man aged 18 to 35 with alopecia areata. Some clones in this sample may be carry-over from other donors' samples. The material sequenced was whole blood, taken in connection with sensitization to the hapten diphenylcyclopropenone (DPC). The chain employs TRBV6-1 and TRBJ2-3, with D perhaps matching TRBD2 (6 bases). CDR3 sequence: CASSSRTNPSTDTQYF. The CDR3, as DNA: TGTGCCAGCAGTAGCCGGACTAACCCAAGCACAGATACGCAGTATTTT.